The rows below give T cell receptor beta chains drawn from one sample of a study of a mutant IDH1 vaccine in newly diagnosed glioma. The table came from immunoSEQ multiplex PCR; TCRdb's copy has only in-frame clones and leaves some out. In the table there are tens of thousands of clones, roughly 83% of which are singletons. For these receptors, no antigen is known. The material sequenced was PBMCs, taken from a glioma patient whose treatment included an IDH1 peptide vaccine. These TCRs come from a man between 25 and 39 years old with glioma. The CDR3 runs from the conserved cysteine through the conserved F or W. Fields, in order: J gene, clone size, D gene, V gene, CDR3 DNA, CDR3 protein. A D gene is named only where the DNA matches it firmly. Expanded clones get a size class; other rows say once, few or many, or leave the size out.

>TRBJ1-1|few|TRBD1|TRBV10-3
TGTGCCATCAGCCCTCGGAGGCCCGGACAGGGGCACACTGAAGCTTTCTTT
CAISPRRPGQGHTEAFF
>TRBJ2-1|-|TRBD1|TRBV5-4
TGTGCCAGCAGCTTGGCTCAGGGGGCCCTCCCCAATGAGCAGTTCTTC
CASSLAQGALPNEQFF
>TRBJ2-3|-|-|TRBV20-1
TGCAGTGCCGAGACCACAGATACGCAGTATTTT
CSAETTDTQYF
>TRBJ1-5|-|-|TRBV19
TGTGCCAGTAGTATGGCCCGCAGGGGCGGTCAGCCCCAGCATTTT
CASSMARRGGQPQHF
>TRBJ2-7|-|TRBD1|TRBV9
TGTGCCAGCAGTTTGGGGACAGGGGGCTTGTACGAGCAGTACTTC
CASSLGTGGLYEQYF
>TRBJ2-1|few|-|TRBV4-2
TGTGCCAGCAGCCACGACGAAGACGGCAATGAGCAGTTCTTC
CASSHDEDGNEQFF
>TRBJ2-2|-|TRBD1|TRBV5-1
TGCGCCAGCAGTGCCGGGACAGTAGTAACCGGGGAGCTGTTTTTT
CASSAGTVVTGELFF
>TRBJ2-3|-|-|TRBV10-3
TGTGCCATCAGCTCAGGGGTTATCGCAGATACGCAGTATTTT
CAISSGVIADTQYF
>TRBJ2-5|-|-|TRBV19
TGTGCCAGCTCTCAGCGAGAGACCCAGTACTTC
CASSQRETQYF
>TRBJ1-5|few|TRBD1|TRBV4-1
TGCGCCAGCAGTCGAACGACAGGGACCAATCAGCCCCAGCATTTT
CASSRTTGTNQPQHF
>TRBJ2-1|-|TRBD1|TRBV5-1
TGCGCCAGCAGCCCGGAGACAGGGGAGAGCTCCTACAATGAGCAGTTCTTC
CASSPETGESSYNEQFF
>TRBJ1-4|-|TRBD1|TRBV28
TGTGCCAGCAGTTCCCGACAGGGGTGGAATGAAAAACTGTTTTTT
CASSSRQGWNEKLFF
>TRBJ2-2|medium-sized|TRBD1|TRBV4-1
TGCGCCAGCAGCCAACGACAGGGGGGGACCGGGGAGCTGTTTTTT
CASSQRQGGTGELFF
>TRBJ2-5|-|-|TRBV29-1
TGCAGCGTTGAGGGGGAAGAGACCCAGTACTTC
CSVEGEETQYF
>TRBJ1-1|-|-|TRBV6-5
TGTGCCAGCACTAGATGGGGGGGGGCGCGAACTGAAGCTTTCTTT
CASTRWGGARTEAFF
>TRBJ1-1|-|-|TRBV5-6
TGTGCCAGCAGCGCCATATTACAGCACATGAACACTGAAGCTTTCTTT
CASSAILQHMNTEAFF
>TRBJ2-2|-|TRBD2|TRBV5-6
TGTGCCAGCAGCTTCCGACTAGCGGGAGGGCCGATCACCGGGGAGCTGTTTTTT
CASSFRLAGGPITGELFF
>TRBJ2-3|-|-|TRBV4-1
TGCGCCAGCAGCCAATCGAAACAGGGAACCCACACAGATACGCAGTATTTT
CASSQSKQGTHTDTQYF
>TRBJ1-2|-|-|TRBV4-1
TGCGCCAGCAGCCAAGCTATGGGCTTCTATGGCTACACCTTC
CASSQAMGFYGYTF
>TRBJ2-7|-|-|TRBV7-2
TGTGCCAGCAGCTTAATGGCGACAAGCGACTACGAGCAGTACTTC
CASSLMATSDYEQYF